Below, 8 T cell receptor beta chains from the same sample are listed, as sequenced in a study of T cells after yellow fever vaccination. Each CDR3 protein gets one entry after TCRdb re-called the 5' RACE reads with MiXCR. The profile shows under 200,000 distinct CDR3 sequences, about 10% of them singletons. The sample in question was CD8+ T cells sorted from PBMCs, obtained 15 days after the yellow fever booster vaccination. These receptors were obtained from a man between 18 and 35 years old who received the YFV17D yellow fever vaccine.

CDR3 amino acids: CASSLDYRGNGYTF. For the CDR3, the DNA is TGTGCCAGCAGCTTAGACTACAGGGGTAATGGCTACACCTTC. The V call is TRBV11-2, the J call TRBJ1-2, with 7 nucleotides matching TRBD1. The CDR3 spans 14 residues. The V gene's germline CDR1 is SGHAT and CDR2 FQNNGV. Germline trimming cut 0 bases from V and 6 bases from J; bases unmatched to any gene: 4.

This clonotype was found many times. The V and J genes are TRBV7-9 and TRBJ2-5, with a tentative D call TRBD1 (6 bases). V was shortened by 4 bases and J by 3 bases, with 12 bases between the two germline ends. This CDR3 spans 14 amino acids. Germline CDR1 and CDR2: SEHNR and FQNEAQ (reference sequence). The CDR3 DNA follows: TGTGCCAGCAGCTCCAGGGGCCCAAAAGAGACCCAGTACTTC. Amino acids: CASSSRGPKETQYF.

This chain connects TRBV4-1 to TRBJ1-1; the D gene is possibly TRBD1 (5 bases). The ends were cut back, 3 bases at V and 1 base at J, with 9 bases in the middle. The CDR3 extends over 14 amino acids. Germline values: CDR1 MGHRA, CDR2 YSYEKL. The CDR3 DNA reads as TGCGCCAGCAGCCAGTCGACAGCGAACACTGAAGCTTTCTTT. Translation: CASSQSTANTEAFF.

The V gene is TRBV12-3 or TRBV12-4, the J gene TRBJ2-5; the D is unclear. The CDR3 spans 14 residues. With 3 bases removed from V and 2 bases from J, the gap between germline ends came to 10 bases. Written as DNA, the CDR3 is TGTGCCAGCAGTTTTTGGACGGATCAAGAGACCCAGTACTTC. Translation gives CASSFWTDQETQYF.

The chain carries TRBV4-2 and TRBJ2-7, with TRBD2 matching over 7 bases. V lost 0 bases to trimming and J lost 0 bases; unmatched junction nucleotides: 8. CDR1 is LGHNA, CDR2 YNFKEQ, per germline. This CDR3 has 17 residues. The CDR3 DNA follows: TGTGCCAGCAGCCAAGATTGGTCGCGGGGGAGCTCCTACGAGCAGTACTTC. Amino acid sequence: CASSQDWSRGSSYEQYF.

The rearrangement joins TRBV4-2 to TRBJ2-7, with TRBD1 matching over 9 bases. V lost 3 bases and J lost 0; bases outside the gene matches: 6. The CDR3 extends over 16 amino acids. Per germline, CDR1 LGHNA and CDR2 YNFKEQ. CDR3 residues: CASSQLRDRDSYEQYF. DNA of the CDR3: TGTGCCAGCAGCCAGCTCCGGGACAGGGACTCCTACGAGCAGTACTTC.

The chain is built from TRBV15 and TRBJ2-3; no reliable D call. CDR1 is LNHNV, CDR2 YYDKDF, per germline (reference sequence). The CDR3 contains 14 residues. V was clipped by 8 bases and J by 0 bases, with 12 bases between them. Here the CDR3 DNA reads TGTGCCACCTTCGCAGGCTCTAGCACAGATACGCAGTATTTT. Translating it yields CATFAGSSTDTQYF.

This clonotype was observed a few times. The rearrangement joins TRBV19 to TRBJ1-2, with a tentative D call TRBD1 (5 bases). The CDR3 length is 14 residues. V lost 0 bases, J lost 3 bases, and 8 bases lay in between. The germline V gene has CDR1 LNHDA and CDR2 SQIVND (reference sequence). The chain's CDR3 is CASSIDPGHYGYTF. The CDR3 nucleotides read TGTGCCAGTAGTATAGACCCGGGGCACTATGGCTACACCTTC. Based on the CDR3 plus reference TRBV19 and TRBJ1-2, the full variable domain is DGGITQSPKYLFRKEGQNVTLSCEQNLNHDAMYWYRQDPGQGLRLIYYSQIVNDFQKGDIAEGYSVSREKKESFPLTVTSAQKNPTAFYLCASSIDPGHYGYTFGSGTRLTVV.